This TCR beta chain was sequenced during a study of CD4+ T cells in melanoma. Findings and limits, study-wide: Neoantigen-specific CD4+ T cells in melanoma reportedly had diverse differentiation states. A reported correlation linked neoantigen-specific CD4+ T cells to CD8+, macrophage and B cell function.

This clone was seen ten or more times. What it recognizes is unknown. V shed 3 bases, J shed 3 bases, and the junction held 6 bases outside the gene matches. This CDR3 comprises 15 residues. The germline gives CDR1 SGHTA, CDR2 FQGTGA. Sequencing used immunoSEQ multiplex PCR; TCRdb keeps in-frame clones, though not all of them. The sample shows about 4,800 clones, about 61% of them seen only once. Sequencing was performed on cells from a culture (not recorded whether cultured in vitro). The chain employs TRBV7-3 and TRBJ2-3, with 7 bases matching TRBD2. The source of this sequence is a human donor with melanoma. The CDR3 nucleotides read TGTGCCAGCAGCTTTACGGGGGGAGGAACAGATACGCAGTATTTT. Its translation is CASSFTGGGTDTQYF.